The next 11 T cell receptor beta chains were all read from a single sample in a study of T cell repertoires in cytomegalovirus infection. No antigen has been identified for these receptors. One entry per CDR3 protein, called by TCRdb with MiXCR from the reads. The sample has about 830,000 distinct CDR3 sequences; 32% are singletons. The input for sequencing was cultured CD8+ T cells from PBMCs, taken from culture after CMV antigen stimulation. The receptor set was obtained from a human donor in good health (CMV status not recorded). Some clones in this sample may be carry-over from other donors' samples.

This clonotype was detected only a few times. The chain carries TRBV3-1 and TRBJ1-5; 8 positions match TRBD1. The CDR3 spans 15 residues. CDR1 and CDR2 (germline): LGHDT, YNNKEL (reference sequence). V lost 5 bases and J lost 7; bases outside the gene matches: 10. Here the CDR3 DNA reads TGTGCCAGCAGCAAGGGCCAGGGGGCGAGACAGCCCCAGCATTTT. Its translation is CASSKGQGARQPQHF. Together with reference TRBV3-1 and TRBJ1-5, the CDR3 gives the full variable domain: DTAVSQTPKYLVTQMGNDKSIKCEQNLGHDTMYWYKQDSKKFLKIMFSYNNKELIINETVPNRFSPKSPDKAHLNLHINSLELGDSAVYFCASSKGQGARQPQHFGDGTRLSIL.

This chain connects TRBV11-3 to TRBJ2-1, with 7 nucleotides matching TRBD2. Losses at the gene ends were 7 bases for V and 9 bases for J; bases not matched to a gene: 6. This CDR3 comprises 12 residues. The germline V gene has CDR1 SGHNT and CDR2 YENEEA. DNA of the CDR3: TGTGCCAGCACCTCCCCGGGAGGTGAGCAGTTCTTC. Protein: CASTSPGGEQFF.

V is TRBV11-2 and J is TRBJ1-2; weak D call: TRBD1 (6 bases). Deletions cut 5 bases from V and 7 bases from J, with 11 bases between. The CDR3 spans 12 residues. CDR1 SGHAT and CDR2 FQNNGV come from the germline V gene. The CDR3 is CASSATGSGYTF. DNA of the CDR3: TGTGCCAGCAGCGCCACAGGGTCTGGCTACACCTTC. The entire variable domain, with the rest obtained from reference TRBV11-2 and TRBJ1-2, is as follows: EAGVAQSPRYKIIEKRQSVAFWCNPISGHATLYWYQQILGQGPKLLIQFQNNGVVDDSQLPKDRFSAERLKGVDSTLKIQPAKLEDSAVYLCASSATGSGYTFGSGTRLTVV.

This clonotype was seen a handful of times. The J gene is TRBJ1-3, the V gene TRBV7-4; TRBD1 matches 7 bases. Trimming at V came to 3 bases and at J to 0 bases, leaving 11 bases not matched to a gene. Germline CDR1 reads SGHVT; CDR2 reads SQSDAQ. CDR3 length: 18 residues. In DNA form, the CDR3 reads TGTGCCAGCAGCTTCGAGTTAAGGACAGGCTACTCTGGAAACACCATATATTTT. Translation: CASSFELRTGYSGNTIYF.

Regarding this clonotype: A much larger clonotype is one base distant, so this may be a read error. J is TRBJ2-2 and V is TRBV12-3 or TRBV12-4; D possibly matches TRBD1 or TRBD2 (6 bases each). The CDR3 covers 16 residues. This CDR3 is CPSSPRGRSNTGELFF. CDR3 bases: TGTCCCAGCAGTCCACGGGGGCGATCCAACACCGGGGAGCTGTTTTTT.

V usage is TRBV20-1 and J usage is TRBJ2-3; perhaps TRBD2 as D (6 bases). This CDR3 region has 17 residues. Germline CDR1 DFQATT, CDR2 SNEGSKA (reference sequence). Between the trimmed V and J ends, which lost 1 base and 0 bases, there was a span of 17 bases. CDR3 nucleotide sequence: TGCAGTGCTAGAGCGTCTTGGAGCGGGTTTAGCACAGATACGCAGTATTTT. As protein: CSARASWSGFSTDTQYF.

The genes are TRBV2 and TRBJ2-6; 7 bases are a match to TRBD1. Germline-derived CDR1 and CDR2 are SNHLY and FYNNEI. J lost 0 bases, V lost 11 bases, and 10 bases had no gene match. This CDR3 has 16 residues. Here the CDR3 reads CAGIGQVISGANVLTF. In nucleotides, the CDR3 is TGTGCCGGCATCGGACAGGTTATCTCTGGGGCCAACGTCCTGACTTTC.

In its sample, this clonotype was seen a few times. The chain carries TRBV12-3 or TRBV12-4 and TRBJ2-5; either TRBD1 or TRBD2 may fit D (5 bases each). The ends were cut back, 5 bases at V and 1 base at J, with 17 bases in the middle. The CDR3 has 16 amino acids. The CDR3 loop is CASSAPPRDGQETQYF. The CDR3 DNA is TGTGCCAGCAGTGCCCCTCCCCGGGACGGCCAAGAGACCCAGTACTTC.

This clonotype was observed at least ten times. This chain uses TRBV7-6 with TRBJ2-1; D not certain. CDR1 SGHVS and CDR2 FNYEAQ come from the germline V gene. CDR3 size: 16 residues. Trimming shortened V by 4 bases and J by 2 bases, and 15 bases separated the two germline ends. The CDR3 loop is CASSSRATPPYNEQFF. The CDR3 region has the DNA TGTGCCAGCAGCTCTCGTGCCACCCCTCCCTACAATGAGCAGTTCTTC. Complete variable domain (other parts from reference TRBV7-6 and TRBJ2-1): GAGVSQSPRYKVTKRGQDVALRCDPISGHVSLYWYRQALGQGPEFLTYFNYEAQQDKSGLPNDRFSAERPEGSISTLTIQRTEQRDSAMYRCASSSRATPPYNEQFFGPGTRLTVL.

This chain links TRBV13 with TRBJ1-5; D remains ambiguous. Germline V CDR1 and CDR2: PRHDT, FYEKMQ (reference sequence). Trimming shortened V by 0 bases and J by 4 bases, and 7 bases separated the two germline ends. The CDR3 consists of 14 residues. In nucleotides, the CDR3 is TGTGCCAGCAGCTTAGGCCGGGATAATCAGCCCCAGCATTTT. It translates to CASSLGRDNQPQHF.

This clonotype was seen more than once but under ten times. The chain links TRBV6-2 or TRBV6-3 to TRBJ2-1, with TRBD2 matching 7 bases. Germline CDR1 and CDR2: MNHEY and SVGEGT. The ends lost 11 bases at V and 7 bases at J; junction bases unmatched: 14. The CDR3 extends over 14 amino acids. DNA for the CDR3: TGTGCCTCGCGTGCGGGGGTTTATAGGAATGAGCAGTTCTTC. Amino acids: CASRAGVYRNEQFF.